The 2 T cell receptor beta chains below were found in one sample sequenced in a study of T cells in Graves' hyperthyroidism and ophthalmopathy. Amplification targeted TCR beta CDR3 regions from RNA transcripts. First-round RT-PCR targeting the TCR CDR3 was performed with the HTBI primer set. TCRdb reprocessed the multiplex PCR reads via MiXCR and lists one record per CDR3 protein. The sample shows about 400,000 distinct CDR3 sequences, more than 13% of them seen only once. The sequenced material came from blood. These receptors originate from a young woman with Graves' hyperthyroidism.

The table lists this clonotype with many counts. The chain employs TRBV28 and TRBJ2-3; D gene ambiguous. The CDR3 sequence is 13 residues long. Germline V gene lookup returns CDR1 MDHEN and CDR2 SYDVKM. The V end was cut by 5 bases, the J end by 4 bases, with 10 bases between. The CDR3 sequence: CASSPPPADTQYF. The CDR3 bases are TGTGCCAGCAGTCCCCCACCAGCAGATACGCAGTATTTT.

This clonotype was counted at least ten times. Here the CDR3 reads CASSWGGSPYEQYF. The DNA for the CDR3 is TGTGCCAGCAGCTGGGGAGGTTCCCCCTACGAGCAGTACTTC. V gene TRBV7-2 combines with J gene TRBJ2-7, with D perhaps TRBD2 (6 bases). V lost 4 bases, J lost 2 bases, and 12 bases lay in between. In germline, CDR1 is SGHTA, CDR2 FQGNSA. This CDR3 has 14 residues.